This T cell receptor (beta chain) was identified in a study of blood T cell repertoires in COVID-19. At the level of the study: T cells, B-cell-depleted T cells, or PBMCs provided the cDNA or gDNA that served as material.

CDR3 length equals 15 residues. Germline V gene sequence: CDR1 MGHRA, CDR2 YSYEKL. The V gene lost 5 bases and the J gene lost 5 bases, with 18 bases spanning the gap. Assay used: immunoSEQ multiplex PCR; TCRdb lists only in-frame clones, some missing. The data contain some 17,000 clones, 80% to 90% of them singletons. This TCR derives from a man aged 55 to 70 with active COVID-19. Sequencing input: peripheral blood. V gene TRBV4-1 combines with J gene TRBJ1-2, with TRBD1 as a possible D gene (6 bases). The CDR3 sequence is CASSTIAGTSYGYTF. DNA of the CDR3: TGCGCCAGCAGCACAATAGCCGGGACATCTTATGGCTACACCTTC.